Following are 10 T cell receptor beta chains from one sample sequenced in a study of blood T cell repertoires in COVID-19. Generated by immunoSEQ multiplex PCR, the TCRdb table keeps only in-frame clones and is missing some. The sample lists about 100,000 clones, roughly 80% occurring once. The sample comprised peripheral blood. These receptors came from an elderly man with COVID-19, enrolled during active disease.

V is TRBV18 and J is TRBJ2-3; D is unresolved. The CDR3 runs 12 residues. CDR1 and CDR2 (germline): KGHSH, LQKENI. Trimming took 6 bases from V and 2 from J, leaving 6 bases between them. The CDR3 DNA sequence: TGTGCCAGCTCGCGAGTCACAGATACGCAGTATTTT. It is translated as CASSRVTDTQYF.

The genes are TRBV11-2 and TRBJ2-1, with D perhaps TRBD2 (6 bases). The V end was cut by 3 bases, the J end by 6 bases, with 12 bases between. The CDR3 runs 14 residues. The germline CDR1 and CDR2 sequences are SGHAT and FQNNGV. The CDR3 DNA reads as TGTGCCAGCAGCTTCCAACGGGACTTCAATGAGCAGTTCTTC. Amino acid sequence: CASSFQRDFNEQFF.

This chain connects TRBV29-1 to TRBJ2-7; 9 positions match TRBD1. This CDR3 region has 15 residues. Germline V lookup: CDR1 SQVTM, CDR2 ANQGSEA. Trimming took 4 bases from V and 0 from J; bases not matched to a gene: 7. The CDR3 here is CSVVLRDRASYEQYF. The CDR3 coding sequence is TGCAGCGTTGTTCTCCGGGACAGGGCCTCCTACGAGCAGTACTTC.

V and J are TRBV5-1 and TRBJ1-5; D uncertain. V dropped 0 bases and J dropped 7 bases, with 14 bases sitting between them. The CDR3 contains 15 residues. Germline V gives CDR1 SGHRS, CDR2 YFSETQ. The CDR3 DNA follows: TGCGCCAGCAGCTTGGCCGGAGGGAACGGACAGCCCCAGCATTTT. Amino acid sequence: CASSLAGGNGQPQHF.

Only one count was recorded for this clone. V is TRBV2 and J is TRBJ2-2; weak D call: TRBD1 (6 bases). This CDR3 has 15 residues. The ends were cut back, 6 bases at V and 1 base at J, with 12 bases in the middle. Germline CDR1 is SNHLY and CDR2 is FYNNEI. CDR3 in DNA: TGTGCCAGCAGAGTGCGACAGGAGAACACCGGGGAGCTGTTTTTT. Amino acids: CASRVRQENTGELFF. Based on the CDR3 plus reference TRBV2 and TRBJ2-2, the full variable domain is EPEVTQTPSHQVTQMGQEVILRCVPISNHLYFYWYRQILGQKVEFLVSFYNNEISEKSEIFDDQFSVERPDGSNFTLKIRSTKLEDSAMYFCASRVRQENTGELFFGEGSRLTVL.

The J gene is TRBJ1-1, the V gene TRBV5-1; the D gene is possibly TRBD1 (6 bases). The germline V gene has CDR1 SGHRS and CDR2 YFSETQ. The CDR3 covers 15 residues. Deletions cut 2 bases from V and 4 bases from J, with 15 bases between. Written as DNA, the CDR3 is TGCGCCAGCAGCTTATCCTCGACAGGTAGCACTGAAGCTTTCTTT. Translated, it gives CASSLSSTGSTEAFF.

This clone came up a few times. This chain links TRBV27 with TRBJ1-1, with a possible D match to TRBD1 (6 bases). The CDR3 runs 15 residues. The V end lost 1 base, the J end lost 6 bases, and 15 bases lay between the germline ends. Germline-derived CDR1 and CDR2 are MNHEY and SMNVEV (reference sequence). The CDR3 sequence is CASSLFSGQGSEAFF. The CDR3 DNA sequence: TGTGCCAGCAGTTTATTCTCCGGCCAGGGGTCTGAAGCTTTCTTT.

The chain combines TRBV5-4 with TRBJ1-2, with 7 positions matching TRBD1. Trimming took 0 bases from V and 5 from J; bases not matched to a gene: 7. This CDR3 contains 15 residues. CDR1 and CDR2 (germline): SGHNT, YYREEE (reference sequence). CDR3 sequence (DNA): TGTGCCAGCAGCTTGGGGGCAACAGGGGTATATGGCTACACCTTC. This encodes CASSLGATGVYGYTF.

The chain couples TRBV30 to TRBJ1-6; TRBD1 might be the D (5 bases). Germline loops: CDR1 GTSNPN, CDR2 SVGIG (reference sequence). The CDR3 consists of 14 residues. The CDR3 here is CASNRPGWNSPLHF. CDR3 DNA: TGTGCATCAAACAGGCCAGGATGGAATTCACCCCTCCACTTT.

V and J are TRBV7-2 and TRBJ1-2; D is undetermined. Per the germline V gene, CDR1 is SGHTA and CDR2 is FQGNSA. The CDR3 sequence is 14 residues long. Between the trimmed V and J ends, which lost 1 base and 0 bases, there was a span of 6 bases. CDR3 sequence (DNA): TGTGCCAGCAGCTTAGTCGGGGCTAACTATGGCTACACCTTC. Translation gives CASSLVGANYGYTF.